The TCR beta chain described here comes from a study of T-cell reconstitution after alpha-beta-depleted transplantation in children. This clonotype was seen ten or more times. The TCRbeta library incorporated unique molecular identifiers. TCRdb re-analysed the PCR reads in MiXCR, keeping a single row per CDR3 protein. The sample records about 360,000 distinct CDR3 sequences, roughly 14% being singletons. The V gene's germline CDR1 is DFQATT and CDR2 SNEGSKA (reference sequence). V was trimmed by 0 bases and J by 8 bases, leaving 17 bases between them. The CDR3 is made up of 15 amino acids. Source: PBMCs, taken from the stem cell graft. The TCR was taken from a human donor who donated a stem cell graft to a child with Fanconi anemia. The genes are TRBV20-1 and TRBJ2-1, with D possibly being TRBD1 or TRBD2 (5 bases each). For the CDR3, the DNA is TGCAGTGCTAGAGATCTCGCGGTTTTGGGGGATGAGCAGTTCTTC. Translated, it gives CSARDLAVLGDEQFF.